This T cell receptor beta chain was sequenced in a study of shared clonotypes between healthy human individuals (dated by TCRdb to the early 2020s). About the investigation overall: The cohort comprised two women and a few men aged 18 to 49 years. For each donor, CD4 naive and CD4 memory were each given three plates, CD8 naive was given two plates, and CD8 memory was given one plate. To estimate repertoire size and how much clonotype sharing occurs between individuals, the study deeply sequenced the blood TCR repertoires of five or six healthy adults. Different laboratories and diverse techniques were used to prepare libraries and sequence TCR repertoires, to increase sequencing depth and limit assay-specific biases. Between about 0.85 and 9.5 billion PBMCs per donor were obtained by leukapheresis.

Using the deep immunoSEQ assay, TCR CDR3 regions were amplified from genomic DNA by multiplex PCR. Genomic DNA extracted from each cell subset was distributed evenly over all wells of several immunoSEQ 96-well plates, and each plate served as one replicate. Each replicate PCR for sorted subsets received about 0.2 ug genomic DNA, equal to 30,000 or so T cell genomes. Purified libraries were quantified with a Qubit 3.0 fluorometer, sized on a Bioanalyzer 2100, and re-quantified with the KAPA Library Quantification kit. Every immunoSEQ 96-well plate was sequenced on a separate single-read 150-cycle Illumina NextSeq 550 flow cell. The original pipeline was this. Because the immunoSEQ output included only junctional sequences and no quality scores, the filtering could not be the same as the filtering used for full-length reads. Sequences were annotated with PyIR, a Python wrapper for IgBLAST v1.9, and V/J genes and CDR3 were assigned using IMGT germline references. Any read was removed if the V/J assignment was weak (E-value above 1e-6), the CDR3 was missing, or the read contained stop codons, out-of-frame junctions, or ambiguous translated residues. V3J clonotypes were defined by identical inferred V gene, J gene, and CDR3 amino acid sequence. To compute the percentage overlap between repertoires, the number of shared unique clonotypes was divided by the size of the smaller repertoire. Repertoire richness was assessed with RTK rarefaction, the Chao1 estimator, and Recon v2.1 estimates of unobserved clonotypes. For all TCRbeta clonotypes obtained by the gDNA method from a handful of donors, generation probabilities were computed with OLGA. The immuneACCESS repertoire file appears here via TCRdb, limited to in-frame rearrangements. These files lack a portion of the clones; in checked studies, under half of the deficit traces to unresolved V genes, and the cause of the others is not known. D and trimming were read from the DNA, whereas the V and J calls and clone size are those reported in that table. The sample data list around 2.5 million clones, and roughly 93% of these were observed just once. About 0.39% of the sample belongs to the ten largest clones.

In regard to this clone: Its antigen is unknown. Nothing much larger sits one base from this clone, and base qualities are not available. The same CDR3 can be traced to other DNA sequences in this sample.

The investigation overall reported the following: Incomplete sequencing was indicated by rarefaction of sorted-subset datasets, despite the large sequencing depth. Sampling was restricted to blood, and TCR repertoires in tissues likely differ from the TCR repertoires found in blood. Clonotypes shared by all four sorted-subset donors showed higher generation probabilities than non-shared clonotypes. Based on pairwise subsampling, the degree of clonotype sharing among donors was expected to be affected by sequencing depth. Because the study included only a small number of donors, the genetic and exposure-history diversity represented was limited. Naive subsets generally had larger estimated clonotype richness than memory subsets did. Sharing across a few donors was observed for about 5% of naive CD4, over 3% of naive CD8, 2.3% of memory CD4, and 0.4% of memory CD8 clonotypes.

Donors were healthy HIV-negative adults with no recently reported acute infections or vaccinations. All donors were Caucasian adults living in Nashville, Tennessee, USA. CD4+ T cells were enriched by magnetic negative selection, after which naive cells were positively selected on CD45RA and the negative fraction was taken as the memory subset. After blood collection by leukapheresis, PBMCs were isolated using Ficoll-Histopaque density gradient centrifugation and then cryopreserved in the vapor phase of liquid nitrogen. Analytical flow cytometry was used to check the purity and quantity of every magnetically sorted T cell population. Genomic DNA was isolated from each sorted fraction and quantified by UV absorbance on a Nanodrop 2000c. The receptor was isolated from a man aged 18 to 29 in good health. Some clones in this sample may be carry-over from other donors' samples. Sequenced material: naive CD4+ T cells from PBMCs. The cell subset or site label, as the study defines it: CD45RA+ positively selected.

CDR3 reads: CASSHGYEQYF. The DNA sequence is TGTGCCAGCAGCCATGGTTACGAGCAGTACTTC. The chain joins TRBV14 to TRBJ2-7, with the identity of the D gene unclear. CDR1 and CDR2 are read off the germline V gene as SGHDN and FVKESK. Relative to germline, V is 3 bases shorter and J is 4 bases shorter, with 4 bases between their ends. Including cysteine and phenylalanine, the CDR3 has 11 amino acids. Only the CDR3 region is kept as DNA, spanning 33 bases read in frame from base 1.